This T cell receptor beta chain is drawn from a study of regulatory T cells in long-lasting Graves disease. Specified time point: newly diagnosed GD, antithyroid drugs for less than 3 months. With RNA extracted from PBMCs as input, the TCR library was made. Ten or more counts support this clonotype. Investigators prepared the TCR beta libraries by applying iRepertoire HTBI primers and Arm-PCR of CDR3 regions. One entry per CDR3 protein, called by TCRdb with MiXCR from the multiplex PCR reads. The data contain 400,000 to 500,000 distinct CDR3 sequences, around 15% of them singletons. CDR1 is SGHAT, CDR2 FQDESV, per germline (reference sequence). V lost 5 bases to trimming and J lost 5 bases; unmatched junction nucleotides: 3. This CDR3 is built from 13 residues. A further study also used this sample, focusing on T cells in Graves' hyperthyroidism and ophthalmopathy.

Sample: peripheral blood mononuclear cells (PBMCs), taken at new diagnosis, from a patient treated with antithyroid drugs. The gene calls are TRBV11-1 and TRBJ2-3, with 8 bases that match TRBD1. This TCR was recovered from a woman in her late teens or twenties with Graves disease. DNA for the CDR3: TGTGCCAGCAGCAAAGACAGGGGAGATACGCAGTATTTT. Translating it yields CASSKDRGDTQYF.